The 3 T cell receptor beta chains presented below share a single source sample, sequenced in a study of shared clonotypes between healthy human individuals (dated by TCRdb to 2018 to 2021). Library construction relied on the immunoSEQ multiplex PCR assay. TCRdb holds this immuneACCESS table with in-frame rearrangements only. Some clones are missing; in checked studies, unresolved V genes explain under half, and the rest has no known cause. The table for this sample lists about 2.4 million clones; roughly 93% of them were counted only once. The ten largest clones add up to about 0.39% of the sample. Sample: naive CD4+ T cells from PBMCs. In light of the paper, this sample's cell subset or site label describes: CD45RA+ positively selected. The receptor source for this set is a man between 18 and 35 years old in good health. Some clones in this sample may be carry-over from other donors' samples.

This clone has just one count. The chain couples TRBV6-1 to TRBJ1-4, with TRBD1 matching 7 bases. Unmatched junction bases numbered 10, after V lost 11 bases and J lost 1 base. Germline V gives CDR1 MNHNS, CDR2 SASEGT. The CDR3 loop spans 15 amino acids. The CDR3 bases are TGTGCCGGATCAGGGGGGGCATTAACTAATGAAAAACTGTTTTTT. Translated, it gives CAGSGGALTNEKLFF.

This clone was detected once. V and J are TRBV5-1 and TRBJ2-2, with TRBD2 identical over 15 bases. J lost 4 bases, V lost 3 bases, and 10 bases had no gene match. The CDR3 runs 19 residues. CDR1 is SGHRS, CDR2 YFSETQ, per germline. CDR3 sequence: CASSSHGLAGGGRTGELFF. The CDR3 DNA sequence: TGCGCCAGCAGCTCGCACGGACTAGCGGGAGGGGGGCGCACCGGGGAGCTGTTTTTT.

V and J are TRBV28 and TRBJ1-2, with 10 bases matching TRBD1. V was pared by 3 bases and J by 6 bases, with 4 bases of the junction left unmatched. The CDR3 runs to 14 residues. CDR1 is MDHEN, CDR2 SYDVKM, per germline. CDR3: CASSFGGTGDGYTF. The CDR3 DNA sequence: TGTGCCAGCAGTTTTGGGGGGACAGGGGATGGCTACACCTTC.